This section outlines one T cell receptor (beta chain) sequence together with its context. Clones were read by immunoSEQ multiplex PCR, and TCRdb kept only the in-frame ones, dropping some. The sample shows about 280,000 clones, 88% of them seen only once. This entry comes from a study of blood T cell repertoires in COVID-19. Followed over time, Seattle patients had been enrolled while infection was active. The germline V gene encodes CDR1 SGHNT and CDR2 YENEEA. The germline V and J ends were trimmed by 1 base and 5 bases, with 5 bases remaining between them. This CDR3 has 13 amino acids. The receptor was isolated from a woman in her twenties or thirties with COVID-19, enrolled during active disease. The J gene is TRBJ2-2, the V gene TRBV11-3; no firm D call. The material sequenced was peripheral blood. CDR3 DNA: TGTGCCAGCAGCTTAGTCCCGACCGGGGAGCTGTTTTTT. The encoded protein is CASSLVPTGELFF.